Following are 9 T cell receptor beta chains from one sample sequenced in a study of T-cell memory formation after mild COVID-19. TCRdb passed the 5' RACE reads through MiXCR, listing each CDR3 protein once. The table lists 190,000 or so distinct CDR3 sequences, around a fifth of them singletons. The source material was PBMCs or a T cell subset sorted from them (not recorded which). All receptors derive from an adult woman who had mild COVID-19 (a few samples of this study predate the infection). Cell type and time point are not known.

The chain joins TRBV6-2 or TRBV6-3 to TRBJ2-1, with D possibly TRBD2 on 6 matching bases. Germline values: CDR1 MNHEY, CDR2 SVGEGT. The CDR3 runs 15 residues. Trimming stripped 0 bases from V and 2 bases from J, with 8 bases between. In DNA form, the CDR3 reads TGTGCCAGCAGTTACTCTGGCGGGGCCTACAATGAGCAGTTCTTC. Its translation is CASSYSGGAYNEQFF.

This clonotype was recorded a few times. The chain has TRBV27 and TRBJ2-7; possible D gene TRBD1, 5 bases. V lost 3 bases and J lost 2, with 14 bases in between. Looked up from germline, CDR1 is MNHEY and CDR2 is SMNVEV (reference sequence). The CDR3 has 15 amino acids. As DNA, the CDR3 is TGTGCCAGCAGTTTGAAGGGGCAGGGTACCTACGAGCAGTACTTC. Translated: CASSLKGQGTYEQYF.

The CDR3 is CASSRGLAGGPPNEQYF. For the CDR3, the DNA is TGTGCCAGCAGTCGCGGACTAGCGGGAGGGCCTCCCAACGAGCAGTACTTC. The chain links TRBV7-2 to TRBJ2-7; 15 bases fit TRBD2. CDR1 and CDR2 (germline): SGHTA, FQGNSA. Trimming at V came to 6 bases and at J to 5 bases, leaving 11 bases not matched to a gene. The CDR3 has 17 amino acids.

This clonotype was seen a handful of times. The gene calls are TRBV4-1 and TRBJ2-7; TRBD2 might be the D (6 bases). The CDR3 has 15 amino acids. With 3 bases removed from V and 3 bases from J, the gap between germline ends came to 15 bases. The V gene's germline CDR1 is MGHRA and CDR2 YSYEKL. Here the CDR3 DNA reads TGCGCCAGCAGCCAGAATCCGGGACTTCACTACGAGCAGTACTTC. This codes for CASSQNPGLHYEQYF.

This clonotype was counted only a few times. The chain links TRBV6-2 or TRBV6-3 to TRBJ2-1; 10 nucleotides match TRBD2. Germline V gene sequence: CDR1 MNHEY, CDR2 SVGEGT. The CDR3 is made up of 14 amino acids. V dropped 6 bases and J dropped 4; count of bases not matched to a gene: 3. DNA of the CDR3: TGTGCCAGCAGCGGGACTAGCGAGTACAATGAGCAGTTCTTC. It yields the protein CASSGTSEYNEQFF.

This chain connects TRBV6-5 to TRBJ2-2; 8 nucleotides match TRBD1. The length of the CDR3 is 14 residues. From germline, CDR1 is MNHEY and CDR2 SVGAGI. V shed 8 bases, J shed 1 base, and the junction held 3 bases outside the gene matches. The CDR3 DNA reads TGTGCCAGCGGACAGGGAGAGAACACCGGGGAGCTGTTTTTT. It codes for CASGQGENTGELFF.

This clonotype was counted between two and nine times. The chain combines TRBV18 with TRBJ2-1; D not certain. CDR3 size: 15 residues. V was shortened by 0 bases and J by 6 bases, with 12 bases between the two germline ends. Germline V gives CDR1 KGHSH, CDR2 LQKENI. CDR3 nucleotides: TGTGCCAGCTCACCACCGACTGGAGAGCTCAATGAGCAGTTCTTC. It translates to CASSPPTGELNEQFF.

This clonotype was recorded a few times. This CDR3 is CASLARQGPKAGELFF. The CDR3 DNA follows: TGTGCCAGCTTGGCACGACAGGGCCCGAAGGCCGGGGAGCTGTTTTTT. The rearrangement joins TRBV27 to TRBJ2-2; the match to TRBD1 covers 7 bases. The CDR3 totals 16 residues. Trimming removed 8 bases from V and 6 bases from J; junction bases left unmatched: 15. Germline V gives CDR1 MNHEY, CDR2 SMNVEV (reference sequence).

In its sample, this clonotype was seen a few times. The genes are TRBV20-1 and TRBJ2-7; D remains ambiguous. The germline CDR1 and CDR2 sequences are DFQATT and SNEGSKA (reference sequence). CDR3 length equals 15 residues. The V end was cut by 6 bases, the J end by 3 bases, with 21 bases between. The DNA for the CDR3 is TGCAGTGCCATTCCGCTAGGGCAAAGCTTCTACGAGCAGTACTTC. Protein sequence: CSAIPLGQSFYEQYF.